A single sample gave rise to the 20 T cell receptor beta chains below, sequenced in a study of blood T cell repertoires in COVID-19. Sequenced by immunoSEQ multiplex PCR; TCRdb stores in-frame clones only, minus some. The sample carries about 220,000 clones, 84% recorded once. What was sequenced was PBMCs or T cells enriched from blood (not recorded which). All receptors derive from a woman aged 40-49 years who had recovered from COVID-19.

The CDR3 sequence: CASSQGIRGWAFF. The CDR3 DNA reads TGTGCCAGCAGCCAAGGTATCAGGGGGTGGGCTTTCTTT. The rearrangement joins TRBV3-1 (or the pseudogene TRBV3-2) to TRBJ1-1; 7 nucleotides match TRBD1. V was pared by 1 base and J by 11 bases, with 7 bases of the junction left unmatched. CDR3 length: 13 residues. Germline V gene sequence: CDR1 LGHDT, CDR2 YNNKEL (reference sequence).

The rearrangement links TRBV29-1 to TRBJ1-1; no clear D gene. CDR3 length: 10 amino acids. The V end was cut by 7 bases, the J end by 7 bases, with 10 bases between. Germline V lookup: CDR1 SQVTM, CDR2 ANQGSEA. The CDR3 sequence: CSGLFSEAFF. CDR3 DNA: TGCAGCGGCCTATTTAGTGAAGCTTTCTTT.

The gene calls are TRBV28 and TRBJ2-5; D possibly corresponds to TRBD2 (6 bases). This CDR3 is 13 amino acids long. V was pared by 7 bases and J by 5 bases, with 14 bases between. The V gene's germline CDR1 is MDHEN and CDR2 SYDVKM. The CDR3 here is CASKTRPVETQYF. The CDR3 DNA sequence: TGTGCCAGCAAGACTAGACCTGTGGAGACCCAGTACTTC.

V gene TRBV30 combines with J gene TRBJ1-4; 8 bases are a match to TRBD1. After removal of 2 bases from V and 2 bases from J, the junction contained 13 bases not matched to a gene. The CDR3 sequence is 18 residues long. Germline V CDR1 and CDR2: GTSNPN, SVGIG (reference sequence). CDR3 nucleotides: TGTGCCTGGAGTTCCCCGGGACAGGTTTCATTGACTAATGAAAAACTGTTTTTT. Its protein is CAWSSPGQVSLTNEKLFF. The full variable domain, rest sourced from reference TRBV30 and TRBJ1-4, is SQTIHQWPATLVQPVGSPLSLECTVEGTSNPNLYWYRQAAGRGLQLLFYSVGIGQISSEVPQNLSASRPQDRQFILSSKKLLLSDSGFYLCAWSSPGQVSLTNEKLFFGSGTQLSVL.

There are many counts of this clone. The chain employs TRBV6-5 and TRBJ2-1, with 8 bases identical to TRBD2. The CDR3 extends over 14 amino acids. J lost 9 bases, V lost 7 bases, and 11 bases had no gene match. Germline V gives CDR1 MNHEY, CDR2 SVGAGI. The CDR3 DNA reads TGTGCCAGCACCCGGGGGGGGAGTTCGGGTGAGCAGTTCTTC. Translating it yields CASTRGGSSGEQFF.

This chain uses TRBV5-1 with TRBJ1-2; TRBD1 aligns across 8 bases. After removal of 2 bases from V and 2 bases from J, the junction contained 5 bases not matched to a gene. CDR3 length: 15 residues. Per the germline V gene, CDR1 is SGHRS and CDR2 is YFSETQ. Here the CDR3 reads CASSFTGGTNYGYTF. The CDR3 DNA sequence: TGCGCCAGCAGCTTCACAGGGGGTACCAACTATGGCTACACCTTC.

A single count supports this clone. The rearrangement links TRBV11-2 to TRBJ1-4, with 10 positions matching TRBD1. The length of the CDR3 is 13 residues. V lost 9 bases and J lost 12; bases outside the gene matches: 10. Per the germline V gene, CDR1 is SGHAT and CDR2 is FQNNGV. CDR3 region: CASKRQGASELFF. The CDR3 DNA is TGTGCCAGTAAACGACAGGGGGCTTCAGAACTGTTTTTT.

This chain joins TRBV9 and TRBJ2-1; 8 bases are shared with TRBD2. The CDR3 runs 14 residues. CDR1 SGDLS and CDR2 YYNGEE come from the germline V gene. The V gene end was trimmed by 0 bases and the J gene end by 7 bases; junction bases not matched to a gene: 3. CDR3 in DNA: TGTGCCAGCAGCGTAGGGGGCGGGAGGAATGAGCAGTTCTTC. Its translation is CASSVGGGRNEQFF.

The chain couples TRBV4-1 to TRBJ2-5, with 16 bases aligning to TRBD2. This CDR3 is 18 amino acids long. V was clipped by 3 bases and J by 5 bases; unmatched bases: 9. Per the germline V gene, CDR1 is MGHRA and CDR2 is YSYEKL. CDR3 sequence (DNA): TGCGCCAGCAGCCAGGATCCGGGACTAGCGGGAGGGGTGGAGACCCAGTACTTC. Translated: CASSQDPGLAGGVETQYF.

The chain uses TRBV5-1 and TRBJ2-2; D not certain. V was pared by 6 bases and J by 7 bases, with 19 bases between. The germline V gene encodes CDR1 SGHRS and CDR2 YFSETQ. The CDR3 is 15 residues long. CDR3 protein: CASNPSAQRSGELFF. DNA for the CDR3: TGCGCCAGCAACCCCAGTGCTCAGAGGAGCGGGGAGCTGTTTTTT.

The rearrangement uses TRBV7-9 and TRBJ1-5; a weak D match, TRBD1 (5 bases). Trimming pared 3 bases from V and 6 bases from J, leaving 12 bases between. The CDR3 has 14 residues. Germline values: CDR1 SEHNR, CDR2 FQNEAQ (reference sequence). CDR3 protein: CASSFGQGGQPQHF. DNA of the CDR3: TGTGCCAGCAGCTTCGGGCAGGGTGGTCAGCCCCAGCATTTT.

The chain recombines TRBV21-1 with TRBJ1-5. TRBV21-1 is classified as a pseudogene. The CDR3 spans 12 residues. This CDR3 reads CADGVGDRPQHF. The CDR3 DNA is TGTGCCGACGGGGTCGGCGATCGGCCCCAGCATTTT.

The chain has TRBV19 and TRBJ2-5; 10 positions match TRBD2. This CDR3 is built from 16 residues. The ends lost 7 bases at V and 4 bases at J; junction bases unmatched: 12. CDR1 is LNHDA, CDR2 SQIVND, per germline (reference sequence). CDR3: CASKWSSGSGPETQYF. The CDR3 region has the DNA TGTGCCAGTAAGTGGTCTAGCGGGAGTGGTCCAGAGACCCAGTACTTC.

This clone has just one count. The chain couples TRBV28 to TRBJ1-1; D unclear. V was pared by 5 bases and J by 5 bases, with 15 bases between. Germline CDR1 and CDR2: MDHEN and SYDVKM. This CDR3 contains 14 residues. CDR3 nucleotides: TGTGCCAGCAGTGAGAGCGGACCGCGTACTGAAGCTTTCTTT. Translation: CASSESGPRTEAFF.

The chain employs TRBV19 and TRBJ2-7; 8 bases are a match to TRBD1. After removal of 5 bases from V and 4 bases from J, the junction contained 7 bases not matched to a gene. This CDR3 comprises 14 residues. CDR1 is LNHDA and CDR2 is SQIVND in the germline V gene (reference sequence). CDR3 DNA: TGTGCCAGTAGTCCCACCCGGACAGGGTACGAGCAGTACTTC. Protein sequence: CASSPTRTGYEQYF.

The chain combines TRBV5-4 with TRBJ2-7; 7 bases match TRBD2. Germline CDR1 is SGHNT and CDR2 is YYREEE (reference sequence). The CDR3 loop spans 13 amino acids. V lost 2 bases, J lost 7 bases, and 6 bases stayed unmatched. The CDR3 region is CASSFSGAGEQYV. The CDR3, as DNA: TGTGCCAGCAGCTTCAGCGGGGCAGGGGAGCAGTACGTC.

The rearrangement joins TRBV21-1 to TRBJ1-2; the table's D call TRBD1 went unverified against the DNA. TRBV21-1 is noted as a pseudogene. The CDR3 covers 14 residues. The DNA of the CDR3 is TGTGCCAGCAGCAAATACAGGGGTAACTATGGCTACACCTTC. As protein: CASSKYRGNYGYTF.

The chain carries TRBV10-3 and TRBJ1-5; D uncertain. Deletions cut 4 bases from V and 4 bases from J, with 8 bases between. Germline V gives CDR1 ENHRY, CDR2 SYGVKD. CDR3 length equals 13 residues. The CDR3 loop is CAISGDWNQPQHF. The DNA of the CDR3 is TGTGCCATCAGTGGCGACTGGAATCAGCCCCAGCATTTT.

The chain uses TRBV30 and TRBJ2-2; TRBD1 matches 8 bases. Unmatched junction bases numbered 6, after V lost 2 bases and J lost 4 bases. The germline V gene encodes CDR1 GTSNPN and CDR2 SVGIG (reference sequence). CDR3 size: 15 residues. The CDR3 DNA sequence: TGTGCCTGGAGTCGACAGGGGACGGTCACCGGGGAGCTGTTTTTT. This translates into CAWSRQGTVTGELFF.

This clone came up a few times. The J gene is TRBJ2-5, the V gene TRBV27, with TRBD2 identical over 9 bases. CDR1 is MNHEY, CDR2 SMNVEV, per germline (reference sequence). The V segment lost 5 bases and the J segment 2 bases; nucleotides outside the gene matches: 18. The CDR3 length is 19 residues. The CDR3 spells CASSPRLWEAGGTQETQYF. In DNA, the CDR3 is TGTGCCAGCAGTCCAAGACTGTGGGAGGCGGGAGGGACACAAGAGACCCAGTACTTC.